The T cell receptor beta chain under discussion was sequenced for a study of siplizumab effects on memory and regulatory T cells. V lost 1 base, J lost 1 base, and 0 bases stayed unmatched. This CDR3 has 15 amino acids. Germline V gene lookup returns CDR1 LNHNV and CDR2 YYDKDF (reference sequence). Measured with immunoSEQ multiplex PCR; TCRdb has only the in-frame clones, and not every one. Among approximately 120,000 clones listed, 93% were seen once. The TCR originated in a human donor in good health. The chain uses TRBV15 and TRBJ1-1, with 10 bases matching TRBD1. Sequencing was carried out using non-Treg CD4+ T cells sorted from blood. CDR3 region: CATSRGTGGNTEAFF. In DNA, the CDR3 is TGTGCCACCAGCAGAGGGACAGGGGGGAACACTGAAGCTTTCTTT.